The 8 T cell receptor beta chains in this list originate from one sample, sequenced in a study of blood T cell repertoires in COVID-19. The table came from immunoSEQ multiplex PCR; TCRdb's copy has only in-frame clones and leaves some out. The sample includes about 99,000 clones, about 91% of them seen just once. Sequenced material: peripheral blood. Receptors were obtained from a human donor in a cohort sampled during active COVID-19.

The chain combines TRBV4-2 with TRBJ2-3, with 15 bases that match TRBD2. The CDR3 consists of 16 residues. CDR1 is LGHNA and CDR2 is YNFKEQ in the germline V gene. The V segment lost 4 bases and the J segment 6 bases; nucleotides outside the gene matches: 5. CDR3 bases: TGTGCCAGCAGCCCGGGACTAGCGGGAGGTATTGATACGCAGTATTTT. Amino acids: CASSPGLAGGIDTQYF.

The CDR3 DNA follows: TGTGCCAGTAGTATGGCTTACAATGAGCAGTTCTTC. Protein sequence: CASSMAYNEQFF. This chain uses TRBV19 with TRBJ2-1; D unresolved. V dropped 3 bases and J dropped 4 bases, with 4 bases sitting between them. In germline, CDR1 is LNHDA, CDR2 SQIVND (reference sequence). This CDR3 comprises 12 residues.

This clone appeared a single time. The chain joins TRBV9 to TRBJ2-1, with D perhaps TRBD2 (6 bases). V gave up 0 bases and J gave up 0 bases, with 19 bases separating them. CDR3 size: 19 residues. CDR1 is SGDLS, CDR2 YYNGEE, per germline. The CDR3: CASSVGGVEAPSSYNEQFF. In nucleotides, the CDR3 is TGTGCCAGCAGCGTAGGGGGGGTGGAGGCCCCGAGCTCCTACAATGAGCAGTTCTTC.

The chain carries TRBV28 and TRBJ2-5, with D tentatively TRBD1 (6 bases). Germline V lookup: CDR1 MDHEN, CDR2 SYDVKM. The CDR3 extends over 14 amino acids. V lost 2 bases and J lost 11, with 18 bases in between. The CDR3 coding sequence is TGTGCCAGCAGTTTAGGGGGCAGACCCTCGGGGCAGTACTTC. This gives the protein CASSLGGRPSGQYF.

The chain recombines TRBV4-3 with TRBJ2-5; 9 nucleotides line up with TRBD2. V lost 0 bases and J lost 5; bases outside the gene matches: 13. The length of the CDR3 is 18 residues. Germline V gene data show CDR1 as LGHNA and CDR2 as YSLEER. The CDR3 loop reads CASSQEGPGGGALETQYF. For the CDR3, the DNA is TGCGCCAGCAGCCAAGAGGGGCCTGGCGGGGGGGCCTTGGAGACCCAGTACTTC.

This clone was seen a single time. The V gene is TRBV6-2 or TRBV6-3, the J gene TRBJ2-1, with D perhaps matching TRBD1 (5 bases). Germline V gene sequence: CDR1 MNHEY, CDR2 SVGEGT. This CDR3 is built from 14 residues. Trimming shortened V by 6 bases and J by 9 bases, and 18 bases separated the two germline ends. CDR3 protein: CASSHRMLLGEQFF. As DNA, the CDR3 is TGTGCCAGCAGCCACAGGATGCTCTTGGGTGAGCAGTTCTTC.

The count of this clone is one. J is TRBJ2-3 and V is TRBV7-2; the match to TRBD2 covers 11 bases. Germline CDR1 is SGHTA and CDR2 is FQGNSA. The CDR3 sequence is 16 residues long. Trimming cost V 1 base and J 5 bases; bases outside gene matches: 5. CDR3 region: CASSLEIAGGGDTQYF. The CDR3 bases are TGTGCCAGCAGCTTAGAAATAGCGGGAGGGGGAGATACGCAGTATTTT.

Concerning this clone: Other DNA sequences in the same sample also yield this CDR3. The V and J genes are TRBV19 and TRBJ2-7, with TRBD1 identical over 8 bases. CDR3 size: 13 residues. Germline V gene sequence: CDR1 LNHDA, CDR2 SQIVND (reference sequence). Losses at the gene ends were 6 bases for V and 4 bases for J; bases not matched to a gene: 5. The CDR3 loop is CASSDRGRYEQYF. The CDR3 region has the DNA TGTGCCAGTAGCGACAGGGGACGGTACGAGCAGTACTTC.